These T cell receptor beta chains were read from a single sample in a study of blood T cell repertoires in COVID-19. Repertoires were generated with immunoSEQ multiplex PCR, while TCRdb's copy carries only in-frame clones and drops some. The data contain about 380,000 clones, roughly four fifths of them singletons. Sequenced sample: peripheral blood. These receptors originate from a human donor with acute or convalescent COVID-19. The donor label of this sample is uncertain. CDR3s include the opening cysteine and the closing phenylalanine or tryptophan. A D gene is named only where the DNA matches it firmly. Expanded clones get a size class; other rows say once, few or many, or leave the size out.

j_call | v_call | d_call | clone_size | cdr3_aa | cdr3_nt
TRBJ1-1 | TRBV9 | NA | NA | CASSSTPNTEAFF | TGTGCCAGCAGCAGTACTCCGAACACTGAAGCTTTCTTT
TRBJ1-6 | TRBV18 | NA | NA | CASSPAGGAYSPLHF | TGTGCCAGCTCACCCGCAGGCGGGGCCTATTCACCCCTCCACTTT
TRBJ2-2 | TRBV30 | TRBD2 | NA | CAWSVTGTKNTGELFF | TGTGCCTGGAGTGTGACCGGGACTAAAAATACCGGGGAGCTGTTTTTT
TRBJ1-2 | TRBV3-1/TRBV3-2 | TRBD1 | once | CASSQDARDRGKHGYTF | TGTGCCAGCAGCCAAGATGCCCGGGACAGGGGGAAGCATGGCTACACCTTC
TRBJ2-1 | TRBV5-1 | NA | many | CASSPGMPTVLFNEQFF | TGCGCCAGCAGCCCAGGCATGCCGACAGTCCTGTTTAATGAGCAGTTCTTC
TRBJ1-1 | TRBV20-1 | NA | NA | CSASSGGSNTEAFF | TGCAGTGCTAGTAGCGGGGGGAGCAACACTGAAGCTTTCTTT
TRBJ1-2 | TRBV5-1 | NA | NA | CASSLAAANGYTF | TGCGCCAGCAGCTTGGCCGCGGCAAATGGCTACACCTTC
TRBJ1-5 | TRBV19 | TRBD1 | NA | CATSSGTEFKPQHF | TGTGCCACCTCCTCCGGGACAGAGTTTAAGCCCCAGCATTTT
TRBJ1-2 | TRBV7-2 | NA | NA | CASSFGEAVGGYTF | TGTGCCAGCAGCTTCGGGGAGGCAGTTGGTGGCTACACCTTC
TRBJ1-4 | TRBV2 | TRBD1 | few | CASTTGREKLFF | TGTGCCAGCACGACAGGGAGGGAAAAACTGTTTTTT
TRBJ2-7 | TRBV10-3 | NA | NA | CAIGPRDEQYF | TGTGCCATCGGCCCCAGGGACGAGCAGTACTTC
TRBJ2-2 | TRBV7-9 | NA | NA | CASSRDYAGELFF | TGTGCCAGCAGCAGAGACTATGCCGGGGAGCTGTTTTTT
TRBJ1-1 | TRBV10-1 | TRBD1 | NA | CASSARAGGSTEAFF | TGCGCCAGCAGTGCCCGGGCAGGGGGTTCCACTGAAGCTTTCTTT
TRBJ1-2 | TRBV2 | NA | NA | CASSEDTNYGYTF | TGTGCCAGCAGTGAGGACACTAACTATGGCTACACCTTC
TRBJ1-2 | TRBV3-1/TRBV3-2 | TRBD1 | NA | CASSRLGLTGGGYGYTF | TGTGCCAGCAGCCGCCTTGGGTTGACAGGGGGCGGCTATGGCTACACCTTC
TRBJ1-3 | TRBV19 | NA | NA | CASSSTRRSETKDF | TGTGCCAGTAGCTCAACTCGGAGGTCCGAGACGAAAGATTTT
TRBJ2-1 | TRBV29-1 | NA | few | CSVDRCGGHNEQFF | TGCAGCGTTGATAGGTGTGGGGGCCACAATGAGCAGTTCTTC
TRBJ1-1 | TRBV3-1/TRBV3-2 | TRBD1 | NA | CASRARGTGGAEAFF | TGTGCCAGCAGAGCGAGAGGGACAGGGGGGGCTGAAGCTTTCTTT
TRBJ2-7 | TRBV18 | NA | NA | CASSGAHRGITYEQYF | TGTGCCAGCTCGGGTGCTCATAGAGGCATAACCTACGAGCAGTACTTC
TRBJ2-1 | TRBV18 | TRBD1 | NA | CASSSWGTGGSYNEQFF | TGTGCCAGCTCATCTTGGGGGACAGGAGGCTCCTACAATGAGCAGTTCTTC
TRBJ1-3 | TRBV6-5 | NA | NA | CASSSQFSGNTIYF | TGTGCCAGCAGTTCACAATTCTCTGGAAACACCATATATTTT
TRBJ1-3 | TRBV7-9 | NA | NA | CASSSGSGWRNTIYF | TGTGCCAGCAGCTCCGGATCGGGGTGGAGAAACACCATATATTTT
TRBJ1-1 | TRBV10-2 | NA | NA | CASSERSVEAFF | TGCGCCAGCAGTGAGAGGAGTGTTGAAGCTTTCTTT
TRBJ1-1 | TRBV18 | NA | NA | CASSQAKNTEAFF | TGTGCCAGCTCCCAGGCCAAGAACACTGAAGCTTTCTTT
TRBJ1-6 | TRBV28 | NA | NA | CASCPGSKNSPLHF | TGTGCCAGCTGTCCAGGGTCGAAAAATTCACCCCTCCACTTT
TRBJ2-2 | TRBV23-1 | TRBD1 | NA | CASSYRDRAKNTGELFF | TGCGCCAGCAGTTACCGGGACAGGGCGAAGAACACCGGGGAGCTGTTTTTT